The TCR beta chain described here comes from a study of OX40 agonist ivuxolimab in advanced cancers. Study overall: An agonistic human IgG2 monoclonal antibody against OX40 (CD134) was given. Two cutaneous melanoma patients and one hepatocellular carcinoma patient, three in all, had partial responses. From roughly 23 to 90 years was the age range, with a mean of around 54 years, and over 80% were male.

Repertoires were generated with immunoSEQ multiplex PCR, while TCRdb's copy carries only in-frame clones and drops some. The sample has some 90,000 clones, 75% to 95% seen once. The CDR3 consists of 16 residues. After removal of 4 bases from V and 0 bases from J, the junction contained 4 bases not matched to a gene. Germline loops: CDR1 SGHKS, CDR2 YYEKEE (reference sequence). Sequences were derived from CD4+ or CD8+ T cells sorted from blood, sampled in a trial of the OX40 agonist ivuxolimab. This TCR derives from an adult with an advanced solid tumor such as melanoma, head and neck, liver or kidney cancer. The chain employs TRBV5-5 and TRBJ2-7; 13 bases are shared with TRBD2. The CDR3, as DNA: TGTGCCAGCAGCAGGGGACTAGCGGGATCCTCCTACGAGCAGTACTTC. Amino acid sequence: CASSRGLAGSSYEQYF.